The 16 T cell receptor beta chains listed next were all sequenced from one sample in a study of T cell responses to AZD1222 COVID-19 vaccine. The method was immunoSEQ multiplex PCR; TCRdb's version includes in-frame clones alone and lacks a portion of them. The table has 100,000 to 150,000 clones, about 93% seen once. The sample here was peripheral blood, taken on day 0 of AZD1222 vaccination. The receptor set was obtained from an adult in good health.

The J gene is TRBJ2-5, the V gene TRBV3-1 (or the pseudogene TRBV3-2), with TRBD2 matching 8 bases. From germline, CDR1 is LGHDT and CDR2 YNNKEL (reference sequence). The CDR3 spans 15 residues. V shed 1 base, J shed 3 bases, and the junction held 4 bases outside the gene matches. CDR3 nucleotides: TGTGCCAGCAGCCAAGTTACTAGCGGTGAAGAGACCCAGTACTTC. Translating gives CASSQVTSGEETQYF.

The chain uses TRBV9 and TRBJ1-1; perhaps TRBD1 as D (5 bases). The ends were cut back, 2 bases at V and 7 bases at J, with 15 bases in the middle. This CDR3 has 14 residues. Germline CDR1 is SGDLS and CDR2 is YYNGEE. DNA for the CDR3: TGTGCCAGCAGCGTCGGGCCCACTGGGGGTGAAGCTTTCTTT. Its translation is CASSVGPTGGEAFF.

This clone was picked up one time. The J gene is TRBJ1-2, the V gene TRBV10-3; tentative D call: TRBD1 (6 bases). The germline CDR1 and CDR2 sequences are ENHRY and SYGVKD. The CDR3 covers 13 residues. V was pared by 2 bases and J by 6 bases, with 10 bases between. The CDR3 loop reads CAISEVQGDGYTF. In DNA form, the CDR3 reads TGTGCCATCAGTGAGGTACAGGGTGATGGCTACACCTTC.

The CDR3 region is CASSLQGGRSSYEQYF. CDR3 coding DNA: TGTGCCAGCAGTTTACAAGGGGGACGTAGTTCCTACGAGCAGTACTTC. The chain couples TRBV28 to TRBJ2-7, with a tentative D call TRBD1 (6 bases). With 2 bases removed from V and 1 base from J, the gap between germline ends came to 15 bases. The CDR3 is 16 residues long. Germline V CDR1 and CDR2: MDHEN, SYDVKM.

V is TRBV11-2 and J is TRBJ2-3; 11 nucleotides match TRBD2. CDR1 and CDR2 (germline): SGHAT, FQNNGV. The junction had 6 bases not matched to a gene; V was cut back by 6 bases and J by 7 bases. The CDR3 is 14 residues long. CDR3: CASRRTSGFNTQYF. In DNA, the CDR3 is TGTGCCAGCAGACGGACTAGCGGGTTCAATACGCAGTATTTT. Complete variable domain (other parts from reference TRBV11-2 and TRBJ2-3): EAGVAQSPRYKIIEKRQSVAFWCNPISGHATLYWYQQILGQGPKLLIQFQNNGVVDDSQLPKDRFSAERLKGVDSTLKIQPAKLEDSAVYLCASRRTSGFNTQYFGPGTRLTVL.

This chain joins TRBV14 and TRBJ1-2; 7 nucleotides agree with TRBD1. Germline assignment: CDR1 SGHDN and CDR2 FVKESK. The V segment lost 10 bases and the J segment 3 bases; nucleotides outside the gene matches: 8. This CDR3 has 13 residues. CDR3 protein: CATKRQGDYGYTF. CDR3 coding DNA: TGTGCCACCAAGCGCCAGGGGGACTATGGCTACACCTTC.

The chain uses TRBV7-2 and TRBJ1-5; 8 bases are a match to TRBD1. The CDR3 covers 15 residues. The ends lost 1 base at V and 6 bases at J; junction bases unmatched: 5. Germline CDR1 and CDR2: SGHTA and FQGNSA. CDR3 sequence reads: CASSLVPGGGQPQHF. CDR3 bases: TGTGCCAGCAGCTTAGTTCCAGGGGGCGGTCAGCCCCAGCATTTT.

The V call is TRBV5-4, the J call TRBJ2-5, with TRBD1 as a possible D gene (5 bases). V was clipped by 5 bases and J by 5 bases, with 13 bases between them. The V gene's germline CDR1 is SGHNT and CDR2 YYREEE (reference sequence). This CDR3 is 13 amino acids long. The CDR3 spells CASRGVASETQYF. In DNA, the CDR3 is TGTGCCAGCAGAGGGGTTGCGTCGGAGACCCAGTACTTC.

V is TRBV7-3 and J is TRBJ2-3; no clear D gene. CDR1 and CDR2 (germline): SGHTA, FQGTGA. Trimming left V 5 bases short and J 2 bases short, with 11 bases between. The CDR3 covers 14 residues. CDR3 protein: CASSHSRDTDTQYF. CDR3 DNA sequence: TGTGCCAGCAGCCATTCAAGGGACACAGATACGCAGTATTTT.

The chain has TRBV28 and TRBJ2-3; D ambiguous. The length of the CDR3 is 14 residues. V lost 3 bases and J 5 bases, leaving 12 bases between the germline ends. In germline, CDR1 is MDHEN, CDR2 SYDVKM. CDR3 in DNA: TGTGCCAGCAGTTTTGGTCATATTGGAGATACGCAGTATTTT. It translates to CASSFGHIGDTQYF.

This chain joins TRBV15 and TRBJ1-1; tentative D call: TRBD1 (6 bases). The germline V gene encodes CDR1 LNHNV and CDR2 YYDKDF (reference sequence). CDR3 length: 15 amino acids. The V and J ends lost 1 base and 1 base respectively, with 10 bases between them. Here the CDR3 reads CATSRGGGENTEAFF. The CDR3 nucleotides read TGTGCCACCAGCAGAGGGGGGGGCGAGAACACTGAAGCTTTCTTT.

V usage is TRBV4-1 and J usage is TRBJ1-4; D gene unclear. From germline, CDR1 is MGHRA and CDR2 YSYEKL. Trimming took off 1 base at V and 8 bases at J, with 5 bases between the two ends. The CDR3 consists of 12 residues. The CDR3 loop is CASSQAGEKLFF. In DNA form, the CDR3 reads TGCGCCAGCAGCCAAGCTGGGGAAAAACTGTTTTTT.

The J gene is TRBJ1-3, the V gene TRBV7-9, with TRBD1 identical over 7 bases. The junction had 2 bases not matched to a gene; V was cut back by 5 bases and J by 4 bases. The CDR3 spans 13 residues. Germline CDR1 is SEHNR and CDR2 is FQNEAQ (reference sequence). DNA of the CDR3: TGTGCCAGCAGCCCGGGACAGGGAAACACCATATATTTT. Its protein product is CASSPGQGNTIYF.

The chain recombines TRBV6-6 with TRBJ1-4; possibly TRBD1 for D (5 bases). The CDR3 loop spans 24 amino acids. The V end was cut by 5 bases, the J end by 0 bases, with 37 bases between. Germline CDR1 MNHNY, CDR2 SVGAGI (reference sequence). This CDR3 reads CASSLGDEWTAGPPENSTNEKLFF. CDR3 DNA: TGTGCCAGCAGTCTGGGCGATGAATGGACGGCGGGGCCCCCTGAGAATTCAACTAATGAAAAACTGTTTTTT.

This chain links TRBV11-3 with TRBJ2-3; TRBD2 might be the D (7 bases). The V and J ends lost 5 bases and 2 bases respectively, with 20 bases between them. Germline-derived CDR1 and CDR2 are SGHNT and YENEEA. The CDR3 consists of 17 residues. This CDR3 reads CASSPGLGGGPTDTQYF. The CDR3 DNA follows: TGTGCCAGCAGCCCGGGCCTTGGGGGGGGGCCCACAGATACGCAGTATTTT.

The chain employs TRBV15 and TRBJ2-2; D call uncertain. CDR1 LNHNV and CDR2 YYDKDF come from the germline V gene (reference sequence). The CDR3 contains 16 residues. V was cut by 1 base and J by 5 bases, with 14 bases left in between. The CDR3 sequence: CATSRGASPGTGELFF. The CDR3 bases are TGTGCCACCAGCAGAGGGGCTTCCCCCGGGACCGGGGAGCTGTTTTTT. The entire variable domain, with the rest obtained from reference TRBV15 and TRBJ2-2, is as follows: DAMVIQNPRYQVTQFGKPVTLSCSQTLNHNVMYWYQQKSSQAPKLLFHYYDKDFNNEADTPDNFQSRRPNTSFCFLDIRSPGLGDTAMYLCATSRGASPGTGELFFGEGSRLTVL.